These 12 T cell receptor beta chains were all obtained from the same sample, sequenced in a study of shared clonotypes between healthy human individuals. Repertoires were generated with immunoSEQ multiplex PCR, while TCRdb's copy carries only in-frame clones and drops some. The profile shows approximately 2.5 million clones, 93% of them singletons. Sequenced material: naive CD4+ T cells from PBMCs. The subset is: CD45RA+ positively selected. The origin of the receptors is a man between 18 and 35 years old in good health. Some clones in this sample may be carry-over from other donors' samples.

The rearrangement links TRBV28 to TRBJ2-5; TRBD2 might be the D (6 bases). The end of the DNA aligns better with TRBJ2-7, so the J call may be wrong. The CDR3 runs 12 residues. The V gene's germline CDR1 is MDHEN and CDR2 SYDVKM. CDR3 bases: TGTGCCAGCAGGCGGGGATTGGCCGAGCAGTACTTC. Residues: CASRRGLAEQYF.

This rearrangement joins TRBV5-1 to TRBJ2-2; unclear D gene. The V end lost 0 bases, the J end lost 4 bases, and 10 bases lay between the germline ends. Germline CDR1 and CDR2: SGHRS and YFSETQ. This CDR3 contains 15 residues. The CDR3 reads CASSLDAASTGELFF. The CDR3 DNA reads as TGCGCCAGCAGCTTGGACGCCGCCAGCACCGGGGAGCTGTTTTTT.

This chain links TRBV7-2 with TRBJ2-5; 11 nucleotides align to TRBD2. Germline trimming cut 1 base from V and 2 bases from J; bases unmatched to any gene: 6. Per the germline V gene, CDR1 is SGHTA and CDR2 is FQGNSA. The CDR3 has 17 residues. Written as DNA, the CDR3 is TGTGCCAGCAGCTTAGGGGTAGCGGGAGGGCCGCAAGAGACCCAGTACTTC. Translated, it gives CASSLGVAGGPQETQYF.

This sequence joins TRBV19 and TRBJ2-1, with D maybe TRBD1 (7 bases). The germline V gene has CDR1 LNHDA and CDR2 SQIVND (reference sequence). The V end was cut by 5 bases, the J end by 3 bases, with 14 bases between. This CDR3 is built from 15 residues. CDR3: CASSPSGGYYNEQFF. The DNA for the CDR3 is TGTGCCAGTAGTCCTTCAGGGGGGTACTACAATGAGCAGTTCTTC.

The chain uses TRBV5-1 and TRBJ2-1, with 10 bases matching TRBD2. V was clipped by 4 bases and J by 6 bases; unmatched bases: 7. The CDR3 length is 15 residues. Germline V gene lookup returns CDR1 SGHRS and CDR2 YFSETQ. The DNA of the CDR3 is TGCGCCAGCAGCCACGGACTAGCGGCCCTCAATGAGCAGTTCTTC. This sequence encodes CASSHGLAALNEQFF.

This rearrangement joins TRBV6-5 to TRBJ2-4; 7 bases line up with TRBD1. V was clipped by 0 bases and J by 10 bases; unmatched bases: 12. The CDR3 length is 16 residues. The germline V gene encodes CDR1 MNHEY and CDR2 SVGAGI. The CDR3 loop is CASSYSDRAPLRIQYF. DNA for the CDR3: TGTGCCAGCAGTTACTCCGACAGGGCCCCTTTGAGGATTCAGTACTTC.

The chain joins TRBV11-2 to TRBJ2-5; the D gene is possibly TRBD2 (6 bases). Per the germline V gene, CDR1 is SGHAT and CDR2 is FQNNGV. The CDR3 totals 14 residues. Trimming shortened V by 0 bases and J by 5 bases, and 10 bases separated the two germline ends. The DNA for the CDR3 is TGTGCCAGCAGCTTAGATGGAGGAGGGGAGACCCAGTACTTC. Residues: CASSLDGGGETQYF.

The chain recombines TRBV6-1 with TRBJ1-5; D perhaps matches TRBD1 (6 bases). The V end lost 6 bases, the J end lost 6 bases, and 9 bases lay between the germline ends. Germline lookup yields CDR1 MNHNS and CDR2 SASEGT. CDR3 length: 12 residues. CDR3 DNA sequence: TGTGCCAGCAGACAGGGCAGTCAGCCCCAGCATTTT. Translation gives CASRQGSQPQHF.

The chain has TRBV6-5 and TRBJ2-1; D ambiguous. This CDR3 region has 15 residues. Germline V gives CDR1 MNHEY, CDR2 SVGAGI. V dropped 0 bases and J dropped 6 bases, with 12 bases sitting between them. The chain's CDR3 is CASSYSPDPINEQFF. In nucleotides, the CDR3 is TGTGCCAGCAGTTACTCCCCCGATCCGATCAATGAGCAGTTCTTC.

The table lists this clone with a count of one. Other DNA sequences of this sample code for an identical CDR3. Written as DNA, the CDR3 is TGCGCCAGCAGCATTAGCACAGATACGCAGTATTTT. Translating gives CASSISTDTQYF. The V and J genes are TRBV5-1 and TRBJ2-3, with no clear D. The CDR3 spans 12 residues. Germline CDR1 and CDR2: SGHRS and YFSETQ. Trimming stripped 4 bases from V and 0 bases from J, with 3 bases between.

This sequence joins TRBV6-1 and TRBJ2-5; 9 nucleotides align to TRBD1. CDR1 is MNHNS, CDR2 SASEGT, per germline. The ends lost 6 bases at V and 7 bases at J; junction bases unmatched: 12. There are 15 residues in the CDR3. CDR3 sequence: CASRRDRASEGTQYF. CDR3 DNA: TGTGCCAGCAGACGGGACAGGGCCTCTGAGGGGACCCAGTACTTC.

The chain employs TRBV28 and TRBJ1-1; D call uncertain. This CDR3 spans 15 amino acids. Germline V gives CDR1 MDHEN, CDR2 SYDVKM. V was pared by 7 bases and J by 0 bases, with 15 bases between. The CDR3 nucleotides read TGTGCCAGCACCCCTTGGGAGAGTTTGAACACTGAAGCTTTCTTT. This translates into CASTPWESLNTEAFF.